This TCR beta chain was retrieved from a study of identical twins. CDR1 SEHNR and CDR2 FQNEAQ come from the germline V gene (reference sequence). With 0 bases removed from V and 2 bases from J, the gap between germline ends came to 10 bases. This CDR3 has 15 residues. This clonotype was observed a handful of times. The antigen remains undetermined. In TCRdb, the 5' RACE reads were re-called with MiXCR into one record per CDR3 protein. The sample lists about 530,000 distinct CDR3 sequences; about 20% were seen once. Broader study findings: For cord blood, abundant beta clonotypes had fewer insertions, unlike memory repertoires, which showed none.

This same sample was also taken into another study, of yellow fever vaccine responses in identical twins.

The receptor was derived from a woman under 30 in good health. The chain employs TRBV7-9 and TRBJ2-5; possible D gene TRBD1, 5 bases. The source material was CD4+ T cells sorted from blood. This CDR3 reads CASSLAGVFQETQYF. CDR3 bases: TGTGCCAGCAGCTTAGCAGGGGTCTTTCAAGAGACCCAGTACTTC.